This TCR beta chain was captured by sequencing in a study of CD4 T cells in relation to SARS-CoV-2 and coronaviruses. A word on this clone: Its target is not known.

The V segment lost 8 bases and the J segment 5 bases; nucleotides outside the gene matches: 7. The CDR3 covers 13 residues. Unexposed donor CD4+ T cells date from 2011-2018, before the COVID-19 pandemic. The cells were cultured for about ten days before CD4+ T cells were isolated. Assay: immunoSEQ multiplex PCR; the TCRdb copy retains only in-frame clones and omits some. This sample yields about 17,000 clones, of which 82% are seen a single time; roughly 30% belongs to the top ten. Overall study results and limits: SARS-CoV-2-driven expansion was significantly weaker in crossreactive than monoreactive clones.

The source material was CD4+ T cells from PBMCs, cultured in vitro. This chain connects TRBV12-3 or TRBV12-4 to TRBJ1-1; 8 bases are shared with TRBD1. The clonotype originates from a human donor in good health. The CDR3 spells CASRLRGHTEAFF. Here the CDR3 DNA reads TGTGCCAGCCGACTCAGGGGGCATACTGAAGCTTTCTTT.